The clone carrying this T cell receptor beta chain was seen many times. Its matching antigen is unknown. The CDR3 extends over 17 amino acids. The V gene lost 4 bases and the J gene lost 2 bases, with 22 bases spanning the gap. Germline assignment: CDR1 SQVTM and CDR2 ANQGSEA. The sample comes from a study of T-cell reconstitution after alpha-beta-depleted transplantation in children. Study results and limitations: Several patients had high TCRbeta diversity at day 60; it came from surviving recipient T cells and thymic progenitors. At the one-year point after transplant, T-cell counts and TCRbeta diversity were found to come mostly from T cells that had been newly produced. Reportedly, only several hundred clones from non-depleted graft cells drove alpha-beta T-cell counts at about two months.

It was with unique molecular identifiers that the TCRbeta library was prepared. TCRdb re-derived calls from the PCR reads in MiXCR, one entry per CDR3 protein. Altogether hundreds of thousands of distinct CDR3 sequences are present, around 13% being singletons, with the ten largest covering 0.79%. The clonotype comes from a girl aged 2-15 years with congenital amegakaryocytic thrombocytopenia, due to receive a stem cell transplant. The source material was PBMCs, sampled before TCRalphabeta/CD19-depleted stem cell transplant. The J gene is TRBJ2-3, the V gene TRBV29-1; D is perhaps TRBD1 or TRBD2 (5 bases each). CDR3 nucleotide sequence: TGCAGCGTTGTTGAAATCGGGGACCGGGGCTACACAGATACGCAGTATTTT. Translated: CSVVEIGDRGYTDTQYF.